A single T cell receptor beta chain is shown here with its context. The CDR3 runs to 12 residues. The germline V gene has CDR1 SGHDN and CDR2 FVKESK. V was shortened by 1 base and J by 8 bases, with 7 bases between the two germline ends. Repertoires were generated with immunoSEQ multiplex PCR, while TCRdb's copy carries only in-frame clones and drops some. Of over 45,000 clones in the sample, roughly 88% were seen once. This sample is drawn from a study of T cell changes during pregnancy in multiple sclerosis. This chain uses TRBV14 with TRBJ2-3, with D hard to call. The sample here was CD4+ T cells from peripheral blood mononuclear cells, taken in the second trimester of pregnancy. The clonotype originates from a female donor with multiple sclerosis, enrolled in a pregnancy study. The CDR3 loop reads CASSQAYLTQYF. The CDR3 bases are TGTGCCAGCAGCCAAGCCTACCTTACGCAGTATTTT.